These 24 T cell receptor beta chains were sequenced from one sample in a study of CD8+CD57+ T cells in acquired aplastic anemia. The study profiled TCR beta VDJ and CDR3 using genomic DNA as template. One entry per CDR3 protein results from TCRdb running MiXCR on the reads. In the table there are 180,000 or so distinct CDR3 sequences, about half of which are singletons. Patients chosen for sequencing had shown CD8+CD57+ cell expansion by flow cytometry. Specimen: sorted CD4+, CD8+, or CD8+CD57+ T cells (not recorded which) from PBMCs. The source is a human donor with aplastic anemia.

The chain links TRBV29-1 to TRBJ2-1; 11 positions agree with TRBD2. The CDR3 consists of 13 residues. The V gene's germline CDR1 is SQVTM and CDR2 ANQGSEA. J lost 9 bases, V lost 4 bases, and 5 bases had no gene match. The CDR3 loop is CSVVAGGPGEQFF. The CDR3 nucleotides read TGCAGCGTTGTAGCGGGAGGGCCGGGTGAGCAGTTCTTC.

The chain couples TRBV24-1 to TRBJ1-3, with 7 bases aligning to TRBD1. J lost 2 bases, V lost 6 bases, and 6 bases had no gene match. In germline, CDR1 is KGHDR, CDR2 SFDVKD. The CDR3 has 15 residues. The CDR3 loop reads CATSSTGDAGNTIYF. The CDR3 nucleotides read TGTGCCACCAGTTCTACAGGGGATGCTGGAAACACCATATATTTT.

This clonotype has just a few counts. V and J are TRBV7-3 and TRBJ2-1; D gene ambiguous. Trimming left V 5 bases short and J 3 bases short, with 8 bases between. This CDR3 is built from 13 residues. Germline loops: CDR1 SGHTA, CDR2 FQGTGA. The CDR3 spells CASSLNFYNEQFF. The CDR3 DNA reads as TGTGCCAGCAGCCTAAACTTCTACAATGAGCAGTTCTTC. Filled out from reference TRBV7-3 and TRBJ2-1, the complete variable domain reads GAGVSQTPSNKVTEKGKYVELRCDPISGHTALYWYRQSLGQGPEFLIYFQGTGAADDSGLPNDRFFAVRPEGSVSTLKIQRTERGDSAVYLCASSLNFYNEQFFGPGTRLTVL.

This clonotype has a handful of counts. The gene calls are TRBV5-1 and TRBJ1-4; D is unresolved. This CDR3 is 14 amino acids long. Trimming removed 0 bases at V and 0 bases at J, with 3 bases between. CDR1 is SGHRS and CDR2 is YFSETQ in the germline V gene. In DNA form, the CDR3 reads TGCGCCAGCAGCTTGGGGACAACTAATGAAAAACTGTTTTTT. This encodes CASSLGTTNEKLFF.

This clonotype appeared many times. The chain employs TRBV20-1 and TRBJ2-7, with TRBD1 identical over 7 bases. The CDR3 is 15 residues long. In germline, CDR1 is DFQATT, CDR2 SNEGSKA (reference sequence). V dropped 3 bases and J dropped 2; count of bases not matched to a gene: 10. In DNA, the CDR3 is TGCAGTGCTAGGATCCCGGGACAGTCACCCTACGAGCAGTACTTC. This codes for CSARIPGQSPYEQYF.

This clonotype has a handful of counts. The chain carries TRBV2 and TRBJ2-7; the D call may be TRBD1 or TRBD2 (5 bases each). Trimming removed 3 bases from V and 5 bases from J, with 14 bases in between. There are 14 residues in the CDR3. Germline V gene sequence: CDR1 SNHLY, CDR2 FYNNEI. The CDR3: CASSEEAGLNEQYF. The CDR3 DNA reads TGTGCCAGCAGTGAGGAGGCAGGGCTTAACGAGCAGTACTTC.

This clonotype was seen at least ten times. V gene TRBV12-3 or TRBV12-4 combines with J gene TRBJ1-1; no firm D call. CDR3 length: 14 amino acids. V shed 3 bases and J shed 6 bases, with 14 bases lying between them. In DNA, the CDR3 is TGTGCCAGCAGTTTTATGGTTTCGACCGCTGAAGCTTTCTTT. This encodes CASSFMVSTAEAFF.

CDR3 sequence: CASSWDRVEQYF. The CDR3 DNA is TGTGCCAGCAGCTGGGACAGGGTCGAGCAGTACTTC. The V call is TRBV5-8, the J call TRBJ2-7, with 9 bases identical to TRBD1. Germline assignment: CDR1 SGHTS and CDR2 YDEGEE. With 3 bases clipped from V and 6 bases from J, the junction kept 1 base outside the gene matches. The CDR3 contains 12 residues.

Remarks on this clonotype: This may stem from a read error, because a much larger clone lies one nucleotide away. V usage is TRBV11-2 and J usage is TRBJ2-7, with TRBD1 matching 7 bases. The germline V gene has CDR1 SGHAT and CDR2 FQNNGV. The CDR3 loop spans 14 amino acids. The CDR3 loop reads CAGSLDAGGYEQYF. The CDR3 nucleotides are TGTGCCGGCAGCTTAGACGCAGGGGGCTACGAGCAGTACTTC.

The rearrangement links TRBV7-9 to TRBJ1-1, with D possibly matching TRBD1 (5 bases). Trimming shortened V by 2 bases and J by 9 bases, and 10 bases separated the two germline ends. The germline gives CDR1 SEHNR, CDR2 FQNEAQ (reference sequence). The CDR3 covers 12 residues. The CDR3 spells CASSLTSGQAFF. The CDR3 bases are TGTGCCAGCAGCTTAACATCGGGACAAGCTTTCTTT.

This clonotype was recorded many times. V gene TRBV24-1 combines with J gene TRBJ2-2, with 7 positions matching TRBD1. The CDR3 is 14 residues long. After removal of 7 bases from V and 3 bases from J, the junction contained 4 bases not matched to a gene. The germline V gene encodes CDR1 KGHDR and CDR2 SFDVKD. The CDR3 DNA reads as TGTGCCACCAGAGTAACAGGGGACACCGGGGAGCTGTTTTTT. Translating gives CATRVTGDTGELFF.

In its sample, this clonotype was seen once. Relative to the germline gene, one junction end is altered; a read error may explain this. The J gene is TRBJ1-2, the V gene TRBV29-1; D not resolved. The CDR3 is 9 residues long. Germline CDR1 is SQVTM and CDR2 is ANQGSEA. CDR3 sequence reads: CSVEEAGAF. In DNA, the CDR3 is TGCAGCGTTGAAGAGGCAGGAGCCTTC. The full variable domain, with the rest looked up from reference TRBV29-1 and TRBJ1-2, is SAVISQKPSRDICQRGTSLTIQCQVDSQVTMMFWYRQQPGQSLTLIATANQGSEATYESGFVIDKFPISRPNLTFSTLTVSNMSPEDSSIYLCSVEEAGAFGSGTRLTVV.

This clonotype was seen many times. The gene calls are TRBV18 and TRBJ2-7; D is unresolved. The germline V gene encodes CDR1 KGHSH and CDR2 LQKENI. Between the trimmed V and J ends, which lost 0 bases and 2 bases, there was a span of 5 bases. The CDR3 sequence is 13 residues long. CDR3 in amino acids: CASSPPNAYEQYF. CDR3 nucleotide sequence: TGTGCCAGCTCACCACCAAACGCCTACGAGCAGTACTTC.

The chain carries TRBV24-1 and TRBJ2-1, with D unclear. Germline CDR1 and CDR2: KGHDR and SFDVKD. There are 15 residues in the CDR3. V was pared by 9 bases and J by 4 bases, with 18 bases between. The CDR3 loop is CATAAADPLYNEQFF. For the CDR3, the DNA is TGTGCCACCGCAGCCGCCGATCCGCTTTACAATGAGCAGTTCTTC.

The chain employs TRBV2 and TRBJ1-1; no clear D gene. The CDR3 runs to 12 residues. The V end was cut by 6 bases, the J end by 2 bases, with 7 bases between. Germline loops: CDR1 SNHLY, CDR2 FYNNEI. The CDR3 sequence: CASRGENTEAFF. The CDR3 coding sequence is TGTGCCAGCAGGGGAGAAAACACTGAAGCTTTCTTT.

This clonotype was seen a handful of times. The CDR3 loop reads CANTWLGGQETQYF. In DNA form, the CDR3 reads TGTGCCAACACATGGTTAGGCGGGCAAGAGACCCAGTACTTC. V and J are TRBV2 and TRBJ2-5, with D possibly being TRBD2 (5 bases). This CDR3 contains 14 residues. Between the trimmed V and J ends, which lost 10 bases and 2 bases, there was a span of 17 bases. CDR1 and CDR2 (germline): SNHLY, FYNNEI.

In its sample, this clonotype was seen a few times. This sequence joins TRBV20-1 and TRBJ2-2; D is perhaps TRBD1 (5 bases). V was cut by 3 bases and J by 3 bases, with 8 bases left in between. The CDR3 is 13 amino acids. CDR1 DFQATT and CDR2 SNEGSKA come from the germline V gene (reference sequence). The CDR3 region is CSARLGDTGELFF. The CDR3, as DNA: TGCAGTGCTAGGTTAGGGGACACCGGGGAGCTGTTTTTT.

The V and J genes are TRBV25-1 and TRBJ2-7, with 9 nucleotides matching TRBD1. CDR1 is MGHDK, CDR2 SYGVNS, per germline. Germline trimming cut 6 bases from V and 3 bases from J; bases unmatched to any gene: 9. The CDR3 spans 15 residues. CDR3 bases: TGTGCCAGCAGCTCCGCCGGGACAGGGTTCTACGAGCAGTACTTC. It codes for CASSSAGTGFYEQYF.

Note on this clonotype: A much larger clone lies a single base off, so this may be a read error. V is TRBV6-1 and J is TRBJ2-1; TRBD1 matches 8 bases. This CDR3 has 14 residues. The V gene's germline CDR1 is MNHNS and CDR2 SASEGT. The CDR3: CASTDQGAVNEQCF. CDR3 DNA sequence: TGTGCCAGCACCGATCAGGGGGCTGTAAATGAGCAGTGCTTC.

This clonotype was counted ten times or more. This chain connects TRBV5-1 to TRBJ2-5; D is unresolved. The CDR3 consists of 15 residues. V shed 0 bases and J shed 5 bases, with 14 bases lying between them. Germline V gene lookup returns CDR1 SGHRS and CDR2 YFSETQ. CDR3 loop: CASSLEVHEAETQYF. The CDR3 DNA is TGCGCCAGCAGCTTGGAAGTGCATGAGGCCGAGACCCAGTACTTC.

The V and J genes are TRBV9 and TRBJ2-7; 13 bases line up with TRBD2. Trimming removed 0 bases from V and 2 bases from J; junction bases left unmatched: 2. The CDR3 covers 16 residues. Germline V gene lookup returns CDR1 SGDLS and CDR2 YYNGEE. The CDR3 region is CASSVAGLAGTYEQYF. The CDR3 DNA sequence: TGTGCCAGCAGCGTAGCGGGACTAGCGGGAACCTACGAGCAGTACTTC. The whole variable domain, remainder taken from reference TRBV9 and TRBJ2-7, is DSGVTQTPKHLITATGQRVTLRCSPRSGDLSVYWYQQSLDQGLQFLIQYYNGEERAKGNILERFSAQQFPDLHSELNLSSLELGDSALYFCASSVAGLAGTYEQYFGPGTRLTVT.

This clonotype showed up just once. The chain uses TRBV10-3 and TRBJ1-5, with D maybe TRBD1 (5 bases). V was clipped by 6 bases and J by 4 bases, with 13 bases between them. The CDR3 has 14 amino acids. CDR1 is ENHRY, CDR2 SYGVKD, per germline. The CDR3 here is CAIRPGLPNQPQHF. The CDR3 bases are TGTGCCATCAGGCCGGGACTTCCGAATCAGCCCCAGCATTTT.

This clonotype has ten or more counts. The chain couples TRBV20-1 to TRBJ2-5; tentatively, D is TRBD2 (5 bases). V was clipped by 0 bases and J by 0 bases, with 8 bases between them. The CDR3 consists of 14 residues. CDR1 and CDR2 from the germline V gene are DFQATT and SNEGSKA (reference sequence). The CDR3 nucleotides read TGCAGTGCTAGAGATGGCGGGTACCAAGAGACCCAGTACTTC. This codes for CSARDGGYQETQYF.

The sample holds many counts of this clonotype. The V call is TRBV19, the J call TRBJ1-3; D might be TRBD1 (6 bases). Per the germline V gene, CDR1 is LNHDA and CDR2 is SQIVND (reference sequence). Trimming cost V 3 bases and J 0 bases, with 12 bases left between them. The CDR3 runs 16 residues. The CDR3 DNA reads as TGTGCCAGTAGTATGGGAAAGGACAGCTCTGGAAACACCATATATTTT. Protein product: CASSMGKDSSGNTIYF.